The clone carrying this T cell receptor (beta chain) was recorded at least ten times. Its specificity is not known. This record comes from a study of T cells in Graves' hyperthyroidism and ophthalmopathy. Study information: Peripheral blood was collected at initial diagnosis, before any treatment.

TCR beta CDR3 regions were amplified from RNA. The HTBI primer set drove a first-round RT-PCR of the TCR CDR3. Each CDR3 protein is one row after TCRdb ran MiXCR on the multiplex PCR reads. This table holds fewer than 650,000 distinct CDR3 sequences, approximately 15% found once. Regarding the study as a whole: Also found in blood were most expanded thyroid clonotypes above 0.001. In validation, the model predicted ophthalmopathy. These predictions came a median about 6.5 months before onset. A 13 V-J model separated ophthalmopathy from stable hyperthyroidism.

The trim removed 2 bases at V and 0 bases at J, leaving 5 bases unmatched. The germline CDR1 and CDR2 sequences are DFQATT and SNEGSKA (reference sequence). CDR3 length: 15 amino acids. Sequences were obtained from blood. This clonotype was obtained from a woman between 18 and 29 years old with Graves' ophthalmopathy. The chain employs TRBV20-1 and TRBJ2-3; 7 bases are shared with TRBD2. The CDR3 here is CSARILAASTDTQYF. In DNA form, the CDR3 reads TGCAGTGCTAGAATCCTAGCGGCTAGCACAGATACGCAGTATTTT.